This entry describes one T cell receptor beta chain. Repertoires were generated with immunoSEQ multiplex PCR, while TCRdb's copy carries only in-frame clones and drops some. The sample has roughly 150,000 clones; 75% to 85% are singletons. The data were obtained in a study of blood T cell repertoires in COVID-19. The specimen sequenced was peripheral blood. The sequence came from a woman aged 55-70 years with COVID-19, enrolled during active disease.

DNA for the CDR3: TGTGCCAGCATCGGTTACTCCTACGAGCAGTACTTC. As protein: CASIGYSYEQYF. The chain joins TRBV6-5 to TRBJ2-7; no firm D call. Germline V gene sequence: CDR1 MNHEY, CDR2 SVGAGI. Trimming removed 7 bases at V and 0 bases at J, with 7 bases between. This CDR3 region has 12 residues.